This TCR beta chain derives from a study of T-cell memory formation after mild COVID-19 (dated by TCRdb to the early 2020s). About the full investigation: Most TCR sequence clusters were specific to one of the two donors. Two young, previously healthy adult volunteers made up the cohort, one male and one female. Longitudinal TCRalpha and TCRbeta repertoire sequencing tracked T-cell clones expanding and contracting after mild COVID-19 in a couple of donors. What the research found in general, with its limitations: Some responding clones were found in pre-infection memory, which suggests that pre-existing cross-reactive memory T cells took part in the SARS-CoV-2 response. The second-wave clones that peaked on day 37 were not confirmed to be SARS-CoV-2 specific. The study included only a couple of mild cases, and larger cohorts that include severe cases with pre-infection samples were judged to be necessary. Contracting CD4+ clones turned up mainly in the CM and EM memory subsets, whereas EMRA was where CD8+ clones were enriched. Balanced CD4/CD8 phenotypes were observed for clones contracting from day 15 to 85, whereas a bias towards CD4+ was observed for a second wave of clones expanding from day 15 to 37.

Instrument used: Illumina NovaSeq 6000. TCRalpha and TCRbeta cDNA libraries were built by 5'RACE with constant-segment primers, adding sample barcodes and unique molecular identifiers. RNA was extracted from every sample with Trizol reagent. Amplification of the libraries took two PCR steps, and the second step added a second sample barcode plus Illumina TruSeq adapters. Libraries were sequenced on an Illumina NovaSeq with 2 x 150 bp paired-end reads. In the authors' own workflow: Demultiplexing of reads and collapsing into UMI-guided consensus sequences were performed with migec v1.2.7. Using mixcr v2.1.11, UMI consensuses were aligned to TRA and TRB V and J templates and then assembled into clonotypes. A clonotype was counted as expanded or contracted only when both edgeR and NoisET called the clonotype significant, with the noise models trained on biological replicates. For edgeR calls, a false discovery rate-adjusted p below 0.01 and a log2 fold-change threshold of 1 were applied. PCA with hierarchical clustering of max-normalized trajectories of the 1000 most abundant clonotypes was used as exploratory dynamics analysis. Separately sequenced CD4+ and CD8+ repertoires were used to assign a CD4 or CD8 phenotype to each responding clone. TCRdb trimmed public reads at Q25 via fastp, called clones via MiXCR and kept in-frame beta chains. Identical CDR3 proteins give one entry, which carries the most common genes and DNA. The V and J calls were not made by the authors but by TCRdb's processing. Counted in this sample were about 210,000 distinct CDR3 sequences; under 30% of them appeared once. The ten largest clones capture about 10% of the sample.

On this clonotype itself: It lacks a known antigen. No clone much larger than this one lies a single base away; base qualities are absent.

Trimming removed 4 bases from V and 13 bases from J, leaving 10 bases between the germline ends. The CDR3 starts with the cysteine, ends with the phenylalanine, and has 11 residues. Only the CDR3 DNA is retained, 33 bases long and in frame from the first base. Ficoll-Paque density gradient centrifugation was used to isolate PBMCs. This TCR came from an adult woman who had mild COVID-19 (a few samples of this study predate the infection). The sample titles of this study are shuffled in the database, so cell type and time point are left out; the donor was told from shared clones. Recombination joined TRBV12-3 or TRBV12-4 with TRBJ2-2; no D gene is confidently identified. Sequenced material: PBMCs or a T cell subset sorted from them (not recorded which). The nucleotides read TGTGCCAGCAGTTACATAACAGCGCTGTTTTTT. Protein translation: CASSYITALFF.